This entry features one TCR beta chain sequence. This clonotype has more than one count but fewer than ten. It lacks a known antigen. No base quality information exists; no much larger clone differs at one position. The label giving this sample's time point can be read as: sample taken at primary tumor resection. The donors were some 76 patients from the lung TRACERx cohort who had early-stage, untreated non-small cell lung cancer. Whole RNA extracted from tumor and nontumor lung tissue, or from cryopreserved PBMC samples, was used for TCR sequencing without cell sorting. A patient was chosen for TCR sequencing only when enough RNA was available from at least two tumor regions. The library was made by 5' RACE. The sequencer was a NextSeq 500. To allow correction of PCR and sequencing errors, the TCR library protocol tagged every TCR cDNA molecule with a unique molecular identifier. The source study handled its data this way. Decombinator tools were used for TCR identification, UMI-based error correction and CDR3 extraction. Expanded TCRs were defined as those above a frequency of 2 per 1,000, corresponding to the top 1% of the tumor frequency distribution. Renyi diversity was calculated using the R vegan package after each repertoire was subsampled 100 times to 5,000 TCRs. CDR3 similarity networks were constructed using string-kernel similarity of amino acid triplets, with links drawn between CDR3s whose pairwise similarity was above 0.82. TCRdb's own reprocessing of the public reads used fastp at Q25 and MiXCR and kept productive beta chains. One record per CDR3 amino acid sequence lists the most common genes and DNA. Here the V and J calls rest on TCRdb's processing, not on the authors' analysis. The sample table shows 60,000 or so distinct CDR3 sequences, and under 7.5% are seen once. Around 15% of the sample lies in the top ten.

This specimen belongs to a study of spatial heterogeneity in lung cancer (dated by TCRdb to between 2018 and 2021). Broadly, across the study: Beta-chain transcripts were consistently detected in greater numbers than alpha-chain transcripts, which likely reflected higher beta-chain transcript abundance. In the raw uncorrected reads, each unique combination of TCR and UMI appeared more than ten times on average. In non-small cell lung cancer, the study quantitatively compared TCR alpha and beta repertoires across several tumor regions, matched nontumor lung, and blood. Nonsynonymous mutation counts, determined by whole-exome sequencing of tumor tissue, were related to features of the TCR repertoire. Both alpha and beta chains were TCR-sequenced in around 220 tumor regions, 64 matched nontumor lung samples and some 50 PBMC samples obtained at surgery.

Paper-wide results and their limitations: Ubiquitous expanded tumor TCRs were found in blood more often at tumor resection than at routine follow-up. Additional single-cell paired TCR alpha and beta sequencing was considered necessary to confirm, at a functional level, the hypothesis that regional TCRs recognize regional mutations.

The CDR3 starts with the cysteine, ends with the phenylalanine, and has 15 residues. Only the CDR3 DNA is retained, 45 bases long and in frame from the first base. The V end loses 1 base and the J end loses 0 bases, and a stretch of 9 bases separates them. CDR1 and CDR2, per the germline V gene, are SGHRS and YFSETQ. The chain links TRBV5-1 with TRBJ2-3; TRBD2 is possibly the D segment (6 matching bases). Sequencing was performed on PBMCs, taken at surgery. This TCR came from a female donor with early-stage non-small cell lung cancer. The CDR3 corresponds to CASSLYGGSTDTQYF. The bases are TGCGCCAGCAGCTTGTACGGGGGAAGCACAGATACGCAGTATTTT.